A single sample gave rise to the 18 T cell receptor beta chains below, sequenced in a study of blood T cell repertoires in COVID-19. Sequenced by immunoSEQ multiplex PCR; TCRdb stores in-frame clones only, minus some. The table includes around 280,000 clones, roughly nine tenths detected once. The sample was peripheral blood. The receptors originated from a young woman with COVID-19, enrolled during active disease.

The gene calls are TRBV6-5 and TRBJ2-5; perhaps TRBD2 as D (5 bases). The V end lost 4 bases, the J end lost 2 bases, and 14 bases lay between the germline ends. Germline-derived CDR1 and CDR2 are MNHEY and SVGAGI. CDR3 length: 15 amino acids. CDR3 region: CASSSLALRQETQYF. The CDR3 nucleotides read TGTGCCAGCAGTTCCCTAGCCCTCCGGCAAGAGACCCAGTACTTC.

Turning to this clone: Other DNA sequences within the sample encode an identical CDR3. This sequence joins TRBV3-1 (or the pseudogene TRBV3-2) and TRBJ2-7; 13 positions match TRBD2. V lost 6 bases, J lost 2 bases, and 7 bases stayed unmatched. Per germline, CDR1 LGHDT and CDR2 YNNKEL (reference sequence). This CDR3 region has 16 residues. CDR3 coding DNA: TGTGCCAGCAGAAAGACTAGCGGGGGGCGGGCCTACGAGCAGTACTTC. Its protein product is CASRKTSGGRAYEQYF.

The chain combines TRBV24-1 with TRBJ1-5; 9 bases are a match to TRBD1. The germline V gene has CDR1 KGHDR and CDR2 SFDVKD. The J segment lost 5 bases and the V segment lost 3 bases, leaving 4 bases of the junction unmatched. The CDR3 runs 15 residues. As DNA, the CDR3 is TGTGCCACCAGTGATGGGGGACAGGGTTATCAGCCCCAGCATTTT. Translated: CATSDGGQGYQPQHF.

The chain carries TRBV2 and TRBJ2-5; D may be TRBD1 (6 bases). V was pared by 4 bases and J by 1 base, with 7 bases between. The CDR3 is 13 residues long. CDR1 and CDR2 from the germline V gene are SNHLY and FYNNEI. The CDR3 nucleotides are TGTGCCAGCAGTGGGACAGTCCAAGAGACCCAGTACTTC. Protein: CASSGTVQETQYF.

The V call is TRBV6-1, the J call TRBJ2-2; D is perhaps TRBD1 (6 bases). Germline V gene sequence: CDR1 MNHNS, CDR2 SASEGT. The CDR3 has 16 amino acids. V dropped 2 bases and J dropped 7 bases, with 17 bases sitting between them. The CDR3: CASSEQGPTWGGELFF. DNA of the CDR3: TGTGCCAGCAGTGAACAGGGGCCTACCTGGGGCGGGGAGCTGTTTTTT.

V and J are TRBV4-1 and TRBJ1-1; D is perhaps TRBD1 (6 bases). V dropped 3 bases and J dropped 7 bases, with 15 bases sitting between them. CDR3 length: 14 amino acids. Germline V gene data show CDR1 as MGHRA and CDR2 as YSYEKL. The CDR3 here is CASSQITGSVEAFF. DNA for the CDR3: TGCGCCAGCAGCCAGATCACAGGGTCCGTTGAAGCTTTCTTT.

This clone was seen at least ten times. The chain recombines TRBV6-5 with TRBJ2-7, with D maybe TRBD1 (5 bases). V was clipped by 2 bases and J by 1 base, with 12 bases between them. Germline V gene lookup returns CDR1 MNHEY and CDR2 SVGAGI. This CDR3 region has 15 residues. The CDR3 bases are TGTGCCAGCAGTTACGGGGCGGCAGGTTCCTACGAGCAGTACTTC. Amino acid sequence: CASSYGAAGSYEQYF.

V usage is TRBV19 and J usage is TRBJ1-1; no clear D. Germline CDR1 reads LNHDA; CDR2 reads SQIVND (reference sequence). The V and J ends lost 5 bases and 1 base respectively, with 2 bases between them. This CDR3 is 11 amino acids long. The CDR3 DNA sequence: TGTGCCAGTAGTCAGAACACTGAAGCTTTCTTT. As protein: CASSQNTEAFF.

This clone has more than one count but fewer than ten. The chain carries TRBV7-2 and TRBJ2-7; 9 nucleotides match TRBD1. This CDR3 contains 15 residues. V lost 5 bases, J lost 3 bases, and 8 bases stayed unmatched. The germline CDR1 and CDR2 sequences are SGHTA and FQGNSA. This chain's CDR3 is CASSPGAGQGYEQYF. In DNA form, the CDR3 reads TGTGCCAGCAGCCCGGGAGCGGGACAGGGCTACGAGCAGTACTTC.

This rearrangement joins TRBV4-1 to TRBJ1-6, with D possibly TRBD1 on 6 matching bases. With 2 bases removed from V and 4 bases from J, the gap between germline ends came to 6 bases. This CDR3 is 14 amino acids long. Germline V gives CDR1 MGHRA, CDR2 YSYEKL. CDR3 nucleotide sequence: TGCGCCAGCAGCCAACAGGGGTATAATTCACCCCTCCACTTT. Translation gives CASSQQGYNSPLHF.

V and J are TRBV3-1 (or the pseudogene TRBV3-2) and TRBJ2-5; D not certain. Germline V gene lookup returns CDR1 LGHDT and CDR2 YNNKEL (reference sequence). Trimming cost V 1 base and J 7 bases, with 7 bases left between them. There are 12 residues in the CDR3. CDR3 residues: CASSQGTGTQYF. The CDR3 DNA reads as TGTGCCAGCAGCCAAGGCACCGGGACCCAGTACTTC.

The chain employs TRBV4-1 and TRBJ2-3; TRBD1 is a possible D gene (5 bases). Germline V gene sequence: CDR1 MGHRA, CDR2 YSYEKL. The V end was cut by 6 bases, the J end by 3 bases, with 25 bases between. This CDR3 is built from 18 residues. CDR3 protein: CASSQLAVVGDGTDTQYF. The CDR3 DNA follows: TGCGCCAGCAGTCAACTCGCAGTTGTAGGGGATGGGACAGATACGCAGTATTTT.

The chain recombines TRBV7-2 with TRBJ2-1, with TRBD2 matching over 7 bases. This CDR3 is 13 amino acids long. V dropped 2 bases and J dropped 7; count of bases not matched to a gene: 2. CDR1 and CDR2 from the germline V gene are SGHTA and FQGNSA. The CDR3 region has the DNA TGTGCCAGCAGCTTAAGAGCGGGGAATGAGCAGTTCTTC. As protein: CASSLRAGNEQFF.

This clone appeared a few times. The CDR3 region has the DNA TGTGCCAGCAGCCCCCCACGGACTACCTACGAGCAGTACTTC. This encodes CASSPPRTTYEQYF. This chain links TRBV5-5 with TRBJ2-7; possibly TRBD2 for D (6 bases). Germline V lookup: CDR1 SGHKS, CDR2 YYEKEE (reference sequence). The CDR3 has 14 amino acids. The ends were cut back, 4 bases at V and 2 bases at J, with 13 bases in the middle. The variable domain in full, with the rest retrieved from reference TRBV5-5 and TRBJ2-7, is DAGVTQSPTHLIKTRGQQVTLRCSPISGHKSVSWYQQVLGQGPQFIFQYYEKEERGRGNFPDRFSARQFPNYSSELNVNALLLGDSALYLCASSPPRTTYEQYFGPGTRLTVT.

V and J are TRBV3-1 (or the pseudogene TRBV3-2) and TRBJ2-2, with D unclear. CDR1 is LGHDT and CDR2 is YNNKEL in the germline V gene (reference sequence). The CDR3 length is 15 residues. Trimming cost V 1 base and J 4 bases, with 10 bases left between them. This chain's CDR3 is CASSQGASFTGELFF. In DNA form, the CDR3 reads TGTGCCAGCAGCCAAGGGGCATCGTTCACCGGGGAGCTGTTTTTT.

The chain links TRBV7-9 to TRBJ2-5, with D unresolved. Trimming stripped 5 bases from V and 3 bases from J, with 7 bases between. Germline lookup yields CDR1 SEHNR and CDR2 FQNEAQ (reference sequence). This CDR3 has 12 residues. The CDR3 sequence: CASSPTKETQYF. In DNA, the CDR3 is TGTGCCAGCAGCCCTACCAAAGAGACCCAGTACTTC.

The chain links TRBV5-5 to TRBJ1-1; 8 bases agree with TRBD1. This CDR3 has 13 amino acids. Germline assignment: CDR1 SGHKS and CDR2 YYEKEE (reference sequence). Trimming removed 2 bases from V and 7 bases from J; junction bases left unmatched: 4. CDR3 protein: CASSFAGGVEAFF. Written as DNA, the CDR3 is TGTGCCAGCAGCTTTGCAGGGGGCGTTGAAGCTTTCTTT.

The V and J genes are TRBV18 and TRBJ1-1, with TRBD1 matching 7 bases. The CDR3 extends over 14 amino acids. The junction had 4 bases not matched to a gene; V was cut back by 2 bases and J by 4 bases. Germline assignment: CDR1 KGHSH and CDR2 LQKENI. The CDR3 protein is CASSPTTGFTEAFF. The CDR3 nucleotides are TGTGCCAGCTCACCAACGACAGGGTTCACTGAAGCTTTCTTT.